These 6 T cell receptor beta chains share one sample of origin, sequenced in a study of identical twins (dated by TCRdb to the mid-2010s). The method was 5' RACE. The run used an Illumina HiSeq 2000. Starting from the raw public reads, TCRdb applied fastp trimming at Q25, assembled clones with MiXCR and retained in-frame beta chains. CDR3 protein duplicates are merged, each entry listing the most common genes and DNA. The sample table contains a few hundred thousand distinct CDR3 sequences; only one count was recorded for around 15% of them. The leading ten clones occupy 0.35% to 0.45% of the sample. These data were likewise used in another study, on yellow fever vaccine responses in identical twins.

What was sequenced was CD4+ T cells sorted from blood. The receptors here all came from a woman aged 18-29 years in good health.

The CDR3 region is CSARDHKQGSPGELFF. For the CDR3, the DNA is TGCAGTGCTAGAGATCATAAACAGGGCTCTCCCGGGGAGCTGTTTTTT. V usage is TRBV20-1 and J usage is TRBJ2-2; tentatively, D is TRBD1 (6 bases). Between the trimmed V and J ends, which lost 0 bases and 6 bases, there was a span of 17 bases. Looked up from germline, CDR1 is DFQATT and CDR2 is SNEGSKA (reference sequence). This CDR3 is 16 amino acids long.

In DNA form, the CDR3 reads TGCGCCAGCAGCTTGAGGGCCTTGAGGGGGATAGATACGCAGTATTTT. The encoded protein is CASSLRALRGIDTQYF. The V and J genes are TRBV5-1 and TRBJ2-3; TRBD1 is a possible D gene (6 bases). CDR1 and CDR2 from the germline V gene are SGHRS and YFSETQ. The CDR3 length is 16 residues. V was trimmed by 1 base and J by 5 bases, leaving 17 bases between them.

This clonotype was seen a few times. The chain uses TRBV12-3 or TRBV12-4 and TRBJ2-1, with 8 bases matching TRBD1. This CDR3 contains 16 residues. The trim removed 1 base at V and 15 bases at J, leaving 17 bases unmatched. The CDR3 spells CASSLGSGRTGLRAFF. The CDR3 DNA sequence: TGTGCCAGCAGTTTAGGTTCAGGGAGGACAGGGCTGAGGGCGTTCTTC.

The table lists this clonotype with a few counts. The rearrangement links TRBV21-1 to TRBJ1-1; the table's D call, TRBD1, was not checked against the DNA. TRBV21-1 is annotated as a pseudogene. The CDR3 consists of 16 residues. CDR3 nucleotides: TGTGCCAGCAGCAAACATCCCAGACAGAAAAACACTGAAGCTTTCTTT. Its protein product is CASSKHPRQKNTEAFF.

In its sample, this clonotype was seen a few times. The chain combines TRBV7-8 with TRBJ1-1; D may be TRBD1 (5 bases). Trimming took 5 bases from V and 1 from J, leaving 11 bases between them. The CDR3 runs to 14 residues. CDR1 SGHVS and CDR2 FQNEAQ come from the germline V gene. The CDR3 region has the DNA TGTGCCAGCAGCAGGGGACCACCGAACACTGAAGCTTTCTTT. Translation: CASSRGPPNTEAFF.

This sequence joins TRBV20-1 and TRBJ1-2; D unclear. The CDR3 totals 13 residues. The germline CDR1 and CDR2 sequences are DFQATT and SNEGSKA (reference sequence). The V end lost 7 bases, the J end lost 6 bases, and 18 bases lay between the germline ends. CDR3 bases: TGCAGTGTTCCAGATATGAGGTCTAATGGCTACACCTTC. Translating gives CSVPDMRSNGYTF.